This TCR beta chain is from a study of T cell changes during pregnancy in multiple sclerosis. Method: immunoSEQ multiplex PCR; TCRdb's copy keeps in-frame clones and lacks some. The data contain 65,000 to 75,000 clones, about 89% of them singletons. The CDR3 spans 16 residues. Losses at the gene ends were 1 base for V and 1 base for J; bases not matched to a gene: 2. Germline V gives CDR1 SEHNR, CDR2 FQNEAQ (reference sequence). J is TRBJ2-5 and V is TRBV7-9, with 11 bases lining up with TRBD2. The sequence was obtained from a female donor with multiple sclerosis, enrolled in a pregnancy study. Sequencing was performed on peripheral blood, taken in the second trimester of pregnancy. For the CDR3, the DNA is TGTGCCAGCAGCTTAGGACTAGCGGGGACCCAAGAGACCCAGTACTTC. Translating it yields CASSLGLAGTQETQYF. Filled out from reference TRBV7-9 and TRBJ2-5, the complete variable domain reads DTGVSQNPRHKITKRGQNVTFRCDPISEHNRLYWYRQTLGQGPEFLTYFQNEAQLEKSRLLSDRFSAERPKGSFSTLEIQRTEQGDSAMYLCASSLGLAGTQETQYFGPGTRLLVL.